This is a list of T cell receptor beta chains from one sample in a study of blood T cell dynamics during melanoma immunotherapy. Using immunoSEQ multiplex PCR, the repertoire was profiled, and TCRdb retains in-frame clones only, with some absent. The sample consists of about 22,000 clones, roughly 90% of them appearing once. Here the sequenced sample was blood, taken from a patient treated with checkpoint blockade. The source of these receptors is a human donor with melanoma. Both conserved end residues are trimmed from each CDR3. Fields, in order: V gene, CDR3 length, CDR3 protein.

v_gene: TRBV10-1; len: 12; CDR3aa: ASSESPLMDEQY
v_gene: TRBV30; len: 10; CDR3aa: AWTAREGEQY
v_gene: TRBV19; len: 12; CDR3aa: ASSPRAAPYEQY
v_gene: TRBV11-2; len: 13; CDR3aa: ASSLGPDANSPLH
v_gene: TRBV4-1; len: 13; CDR3aa: ASSQDRAIRQGAF
v_gene: TRBV5-3; len: 12; CDR3aa: ARSPGQAAYEQY
v_gene: TRBV10-3; len: 12; CDR3aa: AIRDLPSGHEQY
v_gene: TRBV4-2; len: 12; CDR3aa: ASSPGTSGDEQY
v_gene: TRBV19; len: 12; CDR3aa: ASSPGFPYNEQF
v_gene: TRBV10-3; len: 16; CDR3aa: AISGELAGGSLQETQY
v_gene: TRBV5-1; len: 13; CDR3aa: ASSLARQGNTEAF
v_gene: TRBV9; len: 18; CDR3aa: ASSVARLAGGRLAKNIQY
v_gene: TRBV2; len: 12; CDR3aa: ASSLPQGNSPLH
v_gene: TRBV6-1; len: 12; CDR3aa: AIQGTGSSYEQY
v_gene: TRBV5-8; len: 13; CDR3aa: ASRPERGHTDTQY
v_gene: TRBV9; len: 13; CDR3aa: ASSVALDRTYGYT
v_gene: TRBV19; len: 16; CDR3aa: ASSPGTSGGSTLYEQF
v_gene: TRBV4-2; len: 16; CDR3aa: ASSQDPGGAGGSYEQY
v_gene: TRBV19; len: 9; CDR3aa: ASSINEKLF
v_gene: TRBV19; len: 15; CDR3aa: ASSIGEGLNFWETQY
v_gene: TRBV19; len: 16; CDR3aa: ASSQRTVRDSRPYEQY
v_gene: TRBV6-5; len: 12; CDR3aa: ASSYPGPRREQY
v_gene: TRBV5-1; len: 12; CDR3aa: ASSPGTGYEKLF
v_gene: TRBV28; len: 11; CDR3aa: ASRQGGYNEQF
v_gene: TRBV6-8; len: 15; CDR3aa: ASSSLAGAHCSYEQY